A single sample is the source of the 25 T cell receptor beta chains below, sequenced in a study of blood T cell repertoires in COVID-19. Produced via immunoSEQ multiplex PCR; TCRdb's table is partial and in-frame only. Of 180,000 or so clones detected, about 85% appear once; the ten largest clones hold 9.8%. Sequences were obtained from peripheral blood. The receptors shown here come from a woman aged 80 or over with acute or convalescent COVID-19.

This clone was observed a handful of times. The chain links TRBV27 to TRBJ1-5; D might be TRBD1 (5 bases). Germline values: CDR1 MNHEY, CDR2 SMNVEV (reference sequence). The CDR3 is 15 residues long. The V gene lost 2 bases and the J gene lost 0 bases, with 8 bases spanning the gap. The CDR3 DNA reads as TGTGCCAGCAGTTTAGACAGTGCTAGCAATCAGCCCCAGCATTTT. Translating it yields CASSLDSASNQPQHF.

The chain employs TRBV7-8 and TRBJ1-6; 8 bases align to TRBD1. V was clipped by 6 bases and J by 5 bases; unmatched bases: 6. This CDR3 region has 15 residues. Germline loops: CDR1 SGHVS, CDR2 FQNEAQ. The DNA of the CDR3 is TGTGCCAGCAGTTTACGGACAGGGAATAATTCACCCCTCCACTTT. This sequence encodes CASSLRTGNNSPLHF. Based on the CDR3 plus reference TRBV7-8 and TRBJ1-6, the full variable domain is GAGVSQSPRYKVAKRGQDVALRCDPISGHVSLFWYQQALGQGPEFLTYFQNEAQLDKSGLPSDRFFAERPEGSVSTLKIQRTQQEDSAVYLCASSLRTGNNSPLHFGNGTRLTVT.

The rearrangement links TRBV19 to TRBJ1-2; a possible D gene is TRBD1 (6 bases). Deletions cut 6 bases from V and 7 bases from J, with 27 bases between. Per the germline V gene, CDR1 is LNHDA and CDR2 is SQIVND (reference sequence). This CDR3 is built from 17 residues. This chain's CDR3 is CASRSIAQAWGRGGYTF. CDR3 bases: TGTGCCAGTAGGAGTATTGCCCAGGCTTGGGGGCGAGGTGGCTACACCTTC.

The CDR3 DNA follows: TGTGCCAGCAGCATAGAGGGTAGCGGGGGGTTTAGTAGCACAGATACGCAGTATTTT. Its protein product is CASSIEGSGGFSSTDTQYF. This rearrangement joins TRBV9 to TRBJ2-3, with 10 bases fitting TRBD2. V lost 4 bases and J lost 0; bases outside the gene matches: 14. The CDR3 has 19 amino acids. Looked up from germline, CDR1 is SGDLS and CDR2 is YYNGEE.

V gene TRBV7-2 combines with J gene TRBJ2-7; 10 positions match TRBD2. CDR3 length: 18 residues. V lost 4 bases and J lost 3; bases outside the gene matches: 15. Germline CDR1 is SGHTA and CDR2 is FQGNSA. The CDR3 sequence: CASSSRGAGGPLSYEQYF. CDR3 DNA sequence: TGTGCCAGCAGCTCACGGGGAGCGGGAGGGCCTTTGAGCTACGAGCAGTACTTC.

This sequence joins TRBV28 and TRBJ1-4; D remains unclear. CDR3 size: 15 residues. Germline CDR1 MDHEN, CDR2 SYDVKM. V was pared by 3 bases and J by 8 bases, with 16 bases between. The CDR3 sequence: CASSFRSRSGEKLFF. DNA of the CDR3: TGTGCCAGCAGTTTCCGAAGCCGGTCGGGGGAAAAACTGTTTTTT.

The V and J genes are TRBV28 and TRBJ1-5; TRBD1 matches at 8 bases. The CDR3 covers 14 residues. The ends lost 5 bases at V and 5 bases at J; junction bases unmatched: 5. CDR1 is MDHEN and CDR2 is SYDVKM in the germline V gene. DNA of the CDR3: TGTGCCAGCAGTCTCGGGACAGGATATCAGCCCCAGCATTTT. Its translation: CASSLGTGYQPQHF.

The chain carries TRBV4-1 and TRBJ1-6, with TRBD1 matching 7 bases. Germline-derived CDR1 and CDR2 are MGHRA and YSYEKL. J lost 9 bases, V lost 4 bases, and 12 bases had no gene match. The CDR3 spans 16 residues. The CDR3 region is CASSLPLGQDSSPLHF. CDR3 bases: TGCGCCAGCAGCCTCCCTCTAGGACAGGATAGTTCACCCCTCCACTTT.

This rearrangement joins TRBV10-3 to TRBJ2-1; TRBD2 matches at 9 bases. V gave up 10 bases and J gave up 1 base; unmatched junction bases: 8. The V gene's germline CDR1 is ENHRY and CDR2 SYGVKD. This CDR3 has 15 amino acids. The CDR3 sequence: CATVSGGFSYNEQFF. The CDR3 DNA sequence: TGTGCCACCGTTAGCGGGGGCTTTTCCTACAATGAGCAGTTCTTC.

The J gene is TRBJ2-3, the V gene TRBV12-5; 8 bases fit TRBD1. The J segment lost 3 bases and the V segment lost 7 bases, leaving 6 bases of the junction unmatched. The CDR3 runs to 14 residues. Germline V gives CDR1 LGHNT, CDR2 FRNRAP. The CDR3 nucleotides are TGTGCTAGTGTTCCAGGGGGCGCGACAGATACGCAGTATTTT. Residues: CASVPGGATDTQYF.

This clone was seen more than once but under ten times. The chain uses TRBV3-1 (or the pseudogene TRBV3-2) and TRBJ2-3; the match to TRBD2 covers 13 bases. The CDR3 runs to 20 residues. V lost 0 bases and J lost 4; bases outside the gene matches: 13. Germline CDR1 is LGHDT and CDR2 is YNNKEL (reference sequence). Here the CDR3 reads CASSQERTSGGAHRPDTQYF. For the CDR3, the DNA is TGTGCCAGCAGCCAAGAAAGGACTAGCGGGGGCGCACACCGCCCAGATACGCAGTATTTT.

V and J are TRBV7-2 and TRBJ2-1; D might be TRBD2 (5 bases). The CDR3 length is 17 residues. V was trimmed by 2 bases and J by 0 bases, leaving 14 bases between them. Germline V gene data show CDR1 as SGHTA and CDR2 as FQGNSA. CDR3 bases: TGTGCCAGCAGCTTACGGGCTAGCCTTAGCTCCTACAATGAGCAGTTCTTC. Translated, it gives CASSLRASLSSYNEQFF.

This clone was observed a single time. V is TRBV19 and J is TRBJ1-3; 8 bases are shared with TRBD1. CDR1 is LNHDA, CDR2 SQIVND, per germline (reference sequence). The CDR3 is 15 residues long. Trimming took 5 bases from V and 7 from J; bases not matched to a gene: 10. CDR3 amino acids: CASSPDREMGNTIYF. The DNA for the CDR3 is TGTGCCAGTAGTCCGGACAGGGAAATGGGCAACACCATATATTTT. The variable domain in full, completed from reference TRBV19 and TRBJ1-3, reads DGGITQSPKYLFRKEGQNVTLSCEQNLNHDAMYWYRQDPGQGLRLIYYSQIVNDFQKGDIAEGYSVSREKKESFPLTVTSAQKNPTAFYLCASSPDREMGNTIYFGEGSWLTVV.

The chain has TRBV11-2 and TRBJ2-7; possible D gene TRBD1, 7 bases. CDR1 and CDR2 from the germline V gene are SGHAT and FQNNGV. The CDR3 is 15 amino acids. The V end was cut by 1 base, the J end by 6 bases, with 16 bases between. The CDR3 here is CASSLAPGRGVEQYF. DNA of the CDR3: TGTGCCAGCAGCTTAGCCCCGGGCAGGGGGGTCGAGCAGTACTTC.

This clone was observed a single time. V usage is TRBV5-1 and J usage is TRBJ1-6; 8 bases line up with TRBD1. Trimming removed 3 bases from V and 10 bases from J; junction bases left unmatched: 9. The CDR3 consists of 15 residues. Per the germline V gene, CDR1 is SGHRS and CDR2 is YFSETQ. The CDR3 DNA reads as TGCGCCAGCAGCTCCTCAGGGGGCGCCGGATCACCCCTCCACTTT. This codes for CASSSSGGAGSPLHF.

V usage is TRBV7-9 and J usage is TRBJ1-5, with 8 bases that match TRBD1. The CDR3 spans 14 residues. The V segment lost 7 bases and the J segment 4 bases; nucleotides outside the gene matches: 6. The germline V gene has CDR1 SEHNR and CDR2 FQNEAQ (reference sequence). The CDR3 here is CASTDGTGNQPQHF. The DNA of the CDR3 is TGTGCCAGCACTGACGGGACAGGTAATCAGCCCCAGCATTTT. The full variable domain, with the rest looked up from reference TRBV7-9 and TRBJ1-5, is DTGVSQNPRHKITKRGQNVTFRCDPISEHNRLYWYRQTLGQGPEFLTYFQNEAQLEKSRLLSDRFSAERPKGSFSTLEIQRTEQGDSAMYLCASTDGTGNQPQHFGDGTRLSIL.

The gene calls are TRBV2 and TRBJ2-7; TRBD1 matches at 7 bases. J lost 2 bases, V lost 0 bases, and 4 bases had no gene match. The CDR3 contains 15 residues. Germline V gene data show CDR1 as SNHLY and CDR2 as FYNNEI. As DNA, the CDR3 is TGTGCCAGCAGTGAAGCGGGACAGTCCACCTACGAGCAGTACTTC. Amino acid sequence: CASSEAGQSTYEQYF.

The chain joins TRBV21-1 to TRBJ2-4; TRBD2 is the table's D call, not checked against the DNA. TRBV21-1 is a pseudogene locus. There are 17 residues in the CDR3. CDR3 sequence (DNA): TGTGCCAGCAGCAAGAAGGCGGGGGGGCTAGCCAAAAACATTCAGTACTTC. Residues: CASSKKAGGLAKNIQYF.

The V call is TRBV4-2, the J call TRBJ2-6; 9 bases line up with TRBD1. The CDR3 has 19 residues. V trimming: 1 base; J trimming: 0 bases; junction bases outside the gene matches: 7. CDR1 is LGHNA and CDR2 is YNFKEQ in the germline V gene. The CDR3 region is CASSQVSGQGISGANVLTF. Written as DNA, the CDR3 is TGTGCCAGCAGCCAAGTTTCGGGACAGGGCATCTCTGGGGCCAACGTCCTGACTTTC.

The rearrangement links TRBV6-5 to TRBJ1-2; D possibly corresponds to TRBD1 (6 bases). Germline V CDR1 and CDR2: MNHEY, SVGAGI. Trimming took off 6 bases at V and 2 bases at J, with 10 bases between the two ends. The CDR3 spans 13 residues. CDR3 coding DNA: TGTGCCAGCAGGGACAGCACGAACTATGGCTACACCTTC. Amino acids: CASRDSTNYGYTF.

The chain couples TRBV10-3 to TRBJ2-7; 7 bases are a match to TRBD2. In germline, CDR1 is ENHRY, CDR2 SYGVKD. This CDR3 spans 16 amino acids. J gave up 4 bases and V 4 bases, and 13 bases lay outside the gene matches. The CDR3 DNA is TGTGCCATCAGTGCGTCTAGCGGTTGGGAAGGGTACGAGCAGTACTTC. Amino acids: CAISASSGWEGYEQYF.

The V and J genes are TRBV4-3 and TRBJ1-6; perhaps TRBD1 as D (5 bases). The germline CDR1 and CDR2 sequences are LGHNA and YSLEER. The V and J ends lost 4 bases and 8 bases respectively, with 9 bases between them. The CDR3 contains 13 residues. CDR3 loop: CASSPPGDSPLHF. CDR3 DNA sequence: TGCGCCAGCAGCCCACCGGGGGATTCACCCCTCCACTTT.

This CDR3 is CASSLFRSNEQYF. CDR3 DNA sequence: TGCGCCAGCAGCTTGTTCCGGAGCAACGAGCAGTACTTC. The rearrangement joins TRBV5-1 to TRBJ2-7; D gene ambiguous. V was cut by 1 base and J by 5 bases, with 10 bases left in between. Germline V gene lookup returns CDR1 SGHRS and CDR2 YFSETQ. This CDR3 comprises 13 residues.

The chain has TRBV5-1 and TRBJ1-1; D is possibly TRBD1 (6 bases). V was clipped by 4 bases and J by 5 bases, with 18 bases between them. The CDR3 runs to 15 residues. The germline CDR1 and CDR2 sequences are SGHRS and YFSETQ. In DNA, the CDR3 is TGCGCCAGCAGCGTACAGGGAGGGATGGAAACTGAAGCTTTCTTT. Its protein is CASSVQGGMETEAFF. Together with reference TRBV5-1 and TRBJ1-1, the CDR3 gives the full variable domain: KAGVTQTPRYLIKTRGQQVTLSCSPISGHRSVSWYQQTPGQGLQFLFEYFSETQRNKGNFPGRFSGRQFSNSRSEMNVSTLELGDSALYLCASSVQGGMETEAFFGQGTRLTVV.

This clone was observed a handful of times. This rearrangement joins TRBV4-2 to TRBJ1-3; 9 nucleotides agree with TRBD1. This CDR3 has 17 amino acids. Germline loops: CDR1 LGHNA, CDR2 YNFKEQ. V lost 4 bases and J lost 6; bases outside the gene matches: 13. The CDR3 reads CASSLQGGQGRKNTIYF. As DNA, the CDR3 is TGTGCCAGCAGCCTACAGGGGGGACAGGGACGTAAAAACACCATATATTTT.